These T cell receptor beta chains were read from a single sample in a study of blood T cell repertoires in COVID-19. Here immunoSEQ multiplex PCR was the method, and the copy in TCRdb shows in-frame clones only, minus some. This sample has 200,000 or so clones; 80% to 90% occur once, and the top ten carry 8% to 13%. The source material was peripheral blood. Receptors originate from an elderly woman with acute or convalescent COVID-19. CDR3s include the opening cysteine and the closing phenylalanine or tryptophan. A D gene is named only where the DNA matches it firmly. Size is stated for part of the rows, as once, few or many counts, or as a class when the clone is expanded.

-	-	TRBV7-2	TRBJ1-2	CASSLAWAYGYTF	TGTGCCAGCAGCTTAGCGTGGGCCTATGGCTACACCTTC
-	few	TRBV5-1	TRBJ2-2	CASSLTGEVTGELFF	TGCGCCAGCAGCTTAACAGGGGAGGTCACCGGGGAGCTGTTTTTT
-	once	TRBV7-3	TRBJ2-3	CASSSQGSSTDTQYF	TGTGCCAGCAGCTCCCAGGGGTCAAGCACAGATACGCAGTATTTT
TRBD2	-	TRBV6-2/TRBV6-3	TRBJ2-5	CASSQLAGGRETQYF	TGTGCCAGCAGTCAACTAGCGGGGGGGCGAGAGACCCAGTACTTC
TRBD2	-	TRBV28	TRBJ2-7	CASSLASSGRAGEQYF	TGTGCCAGCAGTTTGGCCTCTAGCGGGAGGGCCGGCGAGCAGTACTTC
-	-	TRBV4-2	TRBJ1-1	CASSQDQTEKAFF	TGTGCCAGCAGCCAAGACCAGACGGAGAAAGCTTTCTTT
TRBD1	-	TRBV29-1	TRBJ1-2	CSVVTGGEDYGYTF	TGCAGCGTGGTGACAGGGGGCGAGGACTATGGCTACACCTTC
-	-	TRBV27	TRBJ1-1	CASSLYGGERPEAFF	TGTGCCAGCAGTTTATACGGGGGAGAAAGGCCTGAAGCTTTCTTT
TRBD1	-	TRBV18	TRBJ1-4	CASSPITPGQGTNEKLFF	TGTGCCAGCTCACCTATAACGCCGGGACAGGGGACTAATGAAAAACTGTTTTTT
TRBD1	once	TRBV4-3	TRBJ1-5	CASSQAPTGEGQPQHF	TGCGCCAGCAGCCAAGCCCCGACAGGGGAAGGTCAGCCCCAGCATTTT
-	-	TRBV9	TRBJ1-3	CASSGTVSGNTIYF	TGTGCCAGCAGCGGGACAGTTTCTGGAAACACCATATATTTT
TRBD1	-	TRBV10-3	TRBJ2-7	CAISRQGPEGSDEQYF	TGTGCCATCAGCCGACAGGGACCCGAGGGATCTGACGAGCAGTACTTC
TRBD1	-	TRBV9	TRBJ2-1	CASSVGTGEYNEQFF	TGTGCCAGCAGCGTAGGGACAGGGGAGTACAATGAGCAGTTCTTC
-	-	TRBV6-5	TRBJ2-7	CASRSPRTYEQYF	TGTGCCAGCAGATCACCTAGGACCTACGAGCAGTACTTC
TRBD1	few	TRBV19	TRBJ1-1	CASSPGNRGTEAFF	TGTGCCAGTAGTCCGGGGAACAGGGGCACTGAAGCTTTCTTT
-	-	TRBV11-2	TRBJ2-2	CASSFSKISRVHAGELFF	TGTGCCAGCAGCTTCTCAAAGATTAGCAGGGTACACGCCGGGGAGCTGTTTTTT
TRBD1	-	TRBV15	TRBJ2-5	CATSRGQGVQETQYF	TGTGCCACCAGCAGGGGTCAGGGGGTCCAAGAGACCCAGTACTTC
TRBD2	once	TRBV11-3	TRBJ2-5	CASSLALPAGELQETQYF	TGTGCCAGCAGCTTAGCCCTCCCCGCGGGGGAACTTCAAGAGACCCAGTACTTC
-	-	TRBV7-6	TRBJ2-7	CASSLAAGAAPEQYF	TGTGCCAGCAGCTTAGCCGCGGGGGCGGCTCCGGAGCAGTACTTC
-	-	TRBV14	TRBJ2-7	CASSPRFNYEQYF	TGTGCCAGCAGCCCGCGGTTTAACTACGAGCAGTACTTC
TRBD2	-	TRBV11-1	TRBJ2-7	CASSLTSGTSPEQYF	TGTGCCAGCAGCCTGACTAGCGGGACGTCCCCCGAGCAGTACTTC
-	once	TRBV4-2	TRBJ1-4	CASSQAQNEKLFF	TGTGCCAGCAGCCAAGCCCAGAATGAAAAACTGTTTTTT
-	-	TRBV18	TRBJ2-6	CASSRTEAITGANVLTF	TGTGCCAGCTCAAGGACGGAGGCTATAACTGGGGCCAACGTCCTGACTTTC
-	-	TRBV19	TRBJ1-3	CASTLTGTPGNTIYF	TGTGCCAGTACCCTCACCGGGACACCCGGCAACACCATATATTTT
-	-	TRBV9	TRBJ1-1	CASSVTGQVNTEAFF	TGTGCCAGCAGCGTAACGGGACAAGTGAACACTGAAGCTTTCTTT
-	-	TRBV5-1	TRBJ1-6	CASRAQSNSPLHF	TGCGCCAGCAGGGCACAGAGCAATTCACCCCTCCACTTT
TRBD1	-	TRBV3-1/TRBV3-2	TRBJ1-5	CASSQGGRGNQPQHF	TGTGCCAGCAGCCAAGGGGGCAGGGGGAATCAGCCCCAGCATTTT
TRBD2	-	TRBV4-1	TRBJ2-1	CASSQTTSTSGGNEQFF	TGCGCCAGCAGCCAGACTACCTCTACTAGCGGGGGCAATGAGCAGTTCTTC
TRBD1	-	TRBV7-9	TRBJ2-6	CASSQGVTGANVLTF	TGTGCCAGCAGCCAGGGGGTGACTGGGGCCAACGTCCTGACTTTC
-	-	TRBV7-2	TRBJ1-1	CASSIGRVVTEAFF	TGTGCCAGCAGCATCGGGAGGGTTGTCACTGAAGCTTTCTTT
TRBD1	once	TRBV3-1/TRBV3-2	TRBJ1-6	CASSQDSGQGNSPLHF	TGTGCCAGCAGCCAAGACTCGGGACAGGGGAATTCACCCCTCCACTTT
-	-	TRBV5-6	TRBJ1-5	CASSFGSSNQPQHF	TGTGCCAGCAGCTTCGGTTCTAGCAATCAGCCCCAGCATTTT
-	-	TRBV10-2	TRBJ2-3	CASREAATDTQYF	TGCGCCAGCAGGGAGGCGGCTACAGATACGCAGTATTTT
TRBD1	-	TRBV5-1	TRBJ1-1	CASSPLTGGFEAFF	TGCGCCAGCAGCCCGTTGACAGGGGGGTTTGAAGCTTTCTTT
-	-	TRBV19	TRBJ2-3	CASSGLAGGDTQYF	TGTGCCAGTAGCGGGCTAGCCGGGGGAGATACGCAGTATTTT
-	-	TRBV6-5	TRBJ1-1	CASSPPGGPSEAFF	TGTGCCAGCAGCCCCCCCGGCGGGCCATCTGAAGCTTTCTTT